This T cell receptor (beta chain) was sequenced in a study of response to subunit inactivated influenza vaccine. Study-level findings and limits: Seasonal influenza vaccination, on each occasion, was suggested by the authors to recruit few new T cells.

TCRdb fed the RT-PCR reads into MiXCR, producing one record per CDR3 protein. The table lists about 530,000 distinct CDR3 sequences, 10% to 15% of them singletons. This clonotype was detected a few times. Antigen specificity is unknown. Trimming took off 2 bases at V and 0 bases at J, with 11 bases between the two ends. This CDR3 spans 16 amino acids. Germline V gives CDR1 PRHDT, CDR2 FYEKMQ (reference sequence). Sequencing was performed on PBMCs from blood, taken roughly 45 days after vaccination. The source of this sequence is a man over 45 who received an inactivated influenza vaccine. The chain recombines TRBV13 with TRBJ1-3; tentatively, D is TRBD1 (5 bases). As DNA, the CDR3 is TGTGCCAGCAGCTTAATGGGGACCCTCTCTGGAAACACCATATATTTT. Its translation is CASSLMGTLSGNTIYF.